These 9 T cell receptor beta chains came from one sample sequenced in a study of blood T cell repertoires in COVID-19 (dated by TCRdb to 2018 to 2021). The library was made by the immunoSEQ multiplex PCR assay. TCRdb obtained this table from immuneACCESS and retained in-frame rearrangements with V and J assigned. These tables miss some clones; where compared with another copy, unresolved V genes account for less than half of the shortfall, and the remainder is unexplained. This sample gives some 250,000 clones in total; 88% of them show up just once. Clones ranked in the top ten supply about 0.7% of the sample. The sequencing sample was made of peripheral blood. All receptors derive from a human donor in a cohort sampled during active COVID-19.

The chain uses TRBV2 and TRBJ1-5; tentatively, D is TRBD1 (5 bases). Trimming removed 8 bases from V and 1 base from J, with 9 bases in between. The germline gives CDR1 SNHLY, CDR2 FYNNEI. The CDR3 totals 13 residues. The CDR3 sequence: CASLGGSNQPQHF. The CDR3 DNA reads TGTGCCAGCTTGGGGGGAAGCAATCAGCCCCAGCATTTT.

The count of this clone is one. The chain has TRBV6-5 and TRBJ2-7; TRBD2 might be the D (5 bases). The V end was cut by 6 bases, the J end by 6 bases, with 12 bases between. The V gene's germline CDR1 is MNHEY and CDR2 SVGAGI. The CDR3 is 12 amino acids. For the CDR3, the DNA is TGTGCCAGCAGGGTCGGGAAGGTCGAGCAGTACTTC. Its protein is CASRVGKVEQYF.

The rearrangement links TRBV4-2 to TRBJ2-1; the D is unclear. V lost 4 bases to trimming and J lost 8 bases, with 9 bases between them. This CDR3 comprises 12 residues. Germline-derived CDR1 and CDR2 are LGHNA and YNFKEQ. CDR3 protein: CASSRQYHEQFF. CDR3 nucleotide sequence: TGTGCCAGCAGCCGGCAATACCATGAGCAGTTCTTC.

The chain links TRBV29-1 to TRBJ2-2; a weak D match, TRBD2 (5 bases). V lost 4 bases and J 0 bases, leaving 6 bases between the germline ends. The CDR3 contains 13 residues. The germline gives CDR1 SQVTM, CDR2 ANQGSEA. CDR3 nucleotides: TGCAGCGTTGGAGGGACGAACACCGGGGAGCTGTTTTTT. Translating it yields CSVGGTNTGELFF.

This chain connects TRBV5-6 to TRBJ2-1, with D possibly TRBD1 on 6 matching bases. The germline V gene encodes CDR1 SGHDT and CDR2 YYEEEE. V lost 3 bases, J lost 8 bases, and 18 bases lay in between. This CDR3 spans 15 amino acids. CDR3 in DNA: TGTGCCAGCAGCTCAGCCGGATACAGGGTCCATGAGCAGTTCTTC. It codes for CASSSAGYRVHEQFF.

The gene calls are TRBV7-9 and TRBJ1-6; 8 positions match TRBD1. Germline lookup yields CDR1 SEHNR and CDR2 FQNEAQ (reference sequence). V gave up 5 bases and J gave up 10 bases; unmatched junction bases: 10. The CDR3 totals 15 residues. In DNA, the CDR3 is TGTGCCAGCAGCGCACCGGACAGGGTAGCGTCACCCCTCCACTTT. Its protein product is CASSAPDRVASPLHF.

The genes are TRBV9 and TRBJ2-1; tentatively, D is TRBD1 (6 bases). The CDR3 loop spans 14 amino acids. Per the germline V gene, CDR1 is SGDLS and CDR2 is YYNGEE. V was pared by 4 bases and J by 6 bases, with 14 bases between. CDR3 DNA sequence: TGTGCCAGCAGCTCTCGAACAGGGACCAATGAGCAGTTCTTC. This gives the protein CASSSRTGTNEQFF.

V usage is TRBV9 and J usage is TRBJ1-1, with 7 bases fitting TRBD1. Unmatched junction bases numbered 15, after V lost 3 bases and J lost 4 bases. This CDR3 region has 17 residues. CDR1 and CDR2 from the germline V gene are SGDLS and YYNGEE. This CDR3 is CASSGGPHRGWGTEAFF. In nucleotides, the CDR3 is TGTGCCAGCAGCGGAGGGCCTCACAGGGGATGGGGCACTGAAGCTTTCTTT.

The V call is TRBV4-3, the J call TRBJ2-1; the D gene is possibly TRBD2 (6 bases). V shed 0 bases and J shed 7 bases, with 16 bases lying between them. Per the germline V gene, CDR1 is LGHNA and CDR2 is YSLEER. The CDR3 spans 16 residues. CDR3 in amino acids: CASSQDRRGTGNEQFF. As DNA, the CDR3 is TGCGCCAGCAGCCAAGATAGGCGCGGGACGGGAAATGAGCAGTTCTTC.